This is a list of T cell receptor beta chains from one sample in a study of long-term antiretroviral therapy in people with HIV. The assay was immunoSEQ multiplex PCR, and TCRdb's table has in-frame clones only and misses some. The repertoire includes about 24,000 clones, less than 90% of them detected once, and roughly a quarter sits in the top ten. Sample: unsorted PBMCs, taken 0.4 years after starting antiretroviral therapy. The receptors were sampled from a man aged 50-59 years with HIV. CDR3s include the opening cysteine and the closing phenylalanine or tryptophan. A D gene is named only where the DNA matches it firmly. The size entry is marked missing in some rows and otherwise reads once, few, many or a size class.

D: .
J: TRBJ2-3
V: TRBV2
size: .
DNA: TGTGCCAGCAGAGTTAGCACAGATACGCAGTATTTT
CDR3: CASRVSTDTQYF

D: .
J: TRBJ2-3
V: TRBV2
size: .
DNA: TGTGCCAGCAGGGGGGGACCCCGGGGCACAGATACGCAGTATTTT
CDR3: CASRGGPRGTDTQYF

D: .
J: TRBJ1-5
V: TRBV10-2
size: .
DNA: TGCGCCAGCAGCAGGGGCTACAATCAGCCCCAGCATTTT
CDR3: CASSRGYNQPQHF

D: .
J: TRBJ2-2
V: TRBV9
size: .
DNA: TGTGCCAGCAGCGTACAGACGGGGGTGAGCGGGGAGCTGTTTTTT
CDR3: CASSVQTGVSGELFF

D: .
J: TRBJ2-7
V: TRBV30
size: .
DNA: TGTGCCCAGTCCGGACAGATCTCCTACGAGCAGTACTTC
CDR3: CAQSGQISYEQYF

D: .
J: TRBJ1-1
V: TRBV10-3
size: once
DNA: TGTGCCATCAGGGACAGCCTGAACACTGAAGCTTTCTTT
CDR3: CAIRDSLNTEAFF

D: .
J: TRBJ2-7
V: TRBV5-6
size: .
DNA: TGTGCCAGCAGCTCCGGTGGGAGCTCCTACGAGCAGTACTTC
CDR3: CASSSGGSSYEQYF

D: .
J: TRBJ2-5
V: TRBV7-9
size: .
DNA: TGTGCCAGCAGCTTTACCCGTTTGACCCAAGAGACCCAGTACTTC
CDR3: CASSFTRLTQETQYF

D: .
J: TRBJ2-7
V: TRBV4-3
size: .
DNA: TGCGCCAGCAGCCAAAGGCAGGGGAACTCCGAGCAGTACTTC
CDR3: CASSQRQGNSEQYF

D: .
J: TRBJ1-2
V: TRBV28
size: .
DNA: TGTGCCAGCAGTCTGTTACAGGGTAACTATGGCTACACCTTC
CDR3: CASSLLQGNYGYTF

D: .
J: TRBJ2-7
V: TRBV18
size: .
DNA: TGTGCCAGCTCACAGTCAGGGGAGGGGGACGAGCAGTACTTC
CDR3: CASSQSGEGDEQYF

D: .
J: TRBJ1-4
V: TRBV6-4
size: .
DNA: TGTGCCAGCAGTGAAGGTGTAAGTCCGGGAAATGAAAAACTGTTTTTT
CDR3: CASSEGVSPGNEKLFF

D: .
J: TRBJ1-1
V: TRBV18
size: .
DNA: TGTGCCAGCTCACCACCGAGCGTCAACACTGAAGCTTTCTTT
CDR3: CASSPPSVNTEAFF

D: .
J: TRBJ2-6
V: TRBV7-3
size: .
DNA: TGTGCCAGCAGCTACCATCTGACTTTC
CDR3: CASSYHLTF

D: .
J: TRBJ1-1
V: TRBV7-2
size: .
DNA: TGTGCCAGCAGCTTAGCCGAGGCTCCTGAAGCTTTCTTT
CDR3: CASSLAEAPEAFF

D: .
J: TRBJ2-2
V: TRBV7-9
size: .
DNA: TGTGCCAGCAGCTTCGAGAGGGACGGGGAGCTGTTTTTT
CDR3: CASSFERDGELFF

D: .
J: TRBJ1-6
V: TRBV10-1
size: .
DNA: TGCGCCAGCAGTGAGGGACTTGGAAATTCACCCCTCCACTTT
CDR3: CASSEGLGNSPLHF

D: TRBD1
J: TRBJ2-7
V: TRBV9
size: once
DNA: TGTGCCAGCAGCGAAGGACAGGGGGCCTACGAGCAGTACTTC
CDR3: CASSEGQGAYEQYF

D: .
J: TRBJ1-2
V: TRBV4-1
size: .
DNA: TGCGCCAGCAGCCACGGACGGACCCCAGGTGGCTACACCTTC
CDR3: CASSHGRTPGGYTF

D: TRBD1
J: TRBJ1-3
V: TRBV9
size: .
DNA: TGTGCCAGCAGCCAAAAACCCCAGGGGGGGTTGAACACCATATATTTT
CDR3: CASSQKPQGGLNTIYF

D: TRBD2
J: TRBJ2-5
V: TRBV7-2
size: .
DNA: TGTGCCAGCAGCTTAGGAAGTAGCGGGGGATTGTATGGGCGGACCCAGTACTTC
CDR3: CASSLGSSGGLYGRTQYF

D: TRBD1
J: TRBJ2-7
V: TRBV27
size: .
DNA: TGTGCCAGCAGGCCCGGAGGGGGACAGGGGGCCTACGAGCAGTACTTC
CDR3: CASRPGGGQGAYEQYF

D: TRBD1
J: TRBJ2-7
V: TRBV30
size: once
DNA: TGTGCCTGGAGTACAGGGGACTCCTACGAGCAGTACTTC
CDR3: CAWSTGDSYEQYF

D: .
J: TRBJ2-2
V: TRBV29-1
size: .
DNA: TGCAGCGTGACTGACCCAAGGGGCGGGGAGCTGTTTTTT
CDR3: CSVTDPRGGELFF

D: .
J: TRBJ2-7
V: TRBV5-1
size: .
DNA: TGCGCCAGCAGTTTTCGGCAGGGGTTCTCCTACGAGCAGTACTTC
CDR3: CASSFRQGFSYEQYF

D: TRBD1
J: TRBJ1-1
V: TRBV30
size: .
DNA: TGTGCCTGGAGGAGGGGGCGGGAGAACACTGAAGCTTTCTTT
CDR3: CAWRRGRENTEAFF

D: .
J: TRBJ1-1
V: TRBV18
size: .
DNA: TGTGCCAGCTCACCAAGCTTGGACACTGAAGCTTTCTTT
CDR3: CASSPSLDTEAFF

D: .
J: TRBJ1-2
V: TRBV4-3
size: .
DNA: TGCGCCAGCGGCCCGAAGGGAAACTATGGCTACACCTTC
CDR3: CASGPKGNYGYTF

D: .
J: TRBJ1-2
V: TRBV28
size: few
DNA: TGTGCCAGCAGGTCCCGGGCTGGCTACACCTTC
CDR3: CASRSRAGYTF

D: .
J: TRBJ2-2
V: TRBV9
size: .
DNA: TGTGCCAGCAGCGTAGCTGAAGCCAGGGGAAGCGGGGAGCTGTTTTTT
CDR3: CASSVAEARGSGELFF

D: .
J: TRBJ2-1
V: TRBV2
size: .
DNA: TGTGCCAGCAGTCAGTCACGGGGTGAGCAGTTCTTC
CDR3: CASSQSRGEQFF

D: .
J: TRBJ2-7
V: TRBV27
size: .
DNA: TGTGCCAGCAGCTCGAGCTCCTACGAGCAGTACTTC
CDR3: CASSSSSYEQYF

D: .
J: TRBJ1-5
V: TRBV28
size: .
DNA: TGTGCCAGCAGTTTCCAGTATAGCAATCAGCCCCAGCATTTT
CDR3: CASSFQYSNQPQHF

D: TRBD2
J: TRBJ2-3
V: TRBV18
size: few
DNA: TGTGCCAGCTCACCACAGCCGGGGGAGGGAGATACGCAGTATTTT
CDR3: CASSPQPGEGDTQYF

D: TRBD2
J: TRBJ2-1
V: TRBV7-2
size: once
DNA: TGTGCCAGCAGCTTAGGACTAGCGGGGGGAAGGGGGTTGTTCTTC
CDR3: CASSLGLAGGRGLFF

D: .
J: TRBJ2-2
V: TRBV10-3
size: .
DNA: TGTGCCATCAGGACTAGTGGGGCCACTCACACCGGGGAGCTGTTTTTT
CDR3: CAIRTSGATHTGELFF

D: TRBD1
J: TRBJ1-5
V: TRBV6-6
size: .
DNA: TGTGCCAGCAGTTACTCAGGGGGCCAGAATCAGCCCCAGCATTTT
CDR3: CASSYSGGQNQPQHF

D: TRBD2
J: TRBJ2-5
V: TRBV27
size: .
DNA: TGTGCCAGCAGTTCTTCCACTAGCGGGGGCCAAGAGACCCAGTACTTC
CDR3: CASSSSTSGGQETQYF

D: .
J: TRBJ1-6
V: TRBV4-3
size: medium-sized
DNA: TGCGCCAGCAGCCAAGACGCCATGGATAGTTCACCCCTCCACTTT
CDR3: CASSQDAMDSSPLHF

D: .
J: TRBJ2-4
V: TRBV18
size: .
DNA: TGTGCCAGCTCACCACCGGGGCAGCTAGCCAAAAACATTCAGTACTTC
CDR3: CASSPPGQLAKNIQYF